This entry lists 2 T cell receptor beta chains sequenced from one sample in a study of shared clonotypes between healthy human individuals. The method was immunoSEQ multiplex PCR; TCRdb's version includes in-frame clones alone and lacks a portion of them. The sample carries hundreds of thousands of clones, more than 60% recorded once. The sample comprised memory CD4+ T cells sorted from blood. Subset denoted: CD45RA-negative fraction. These TCRs come from a man aged 25-45 years in good health.

The chain uses TRBV28 and TRBJ2-5; weak D call: TRBD1 (5 bases). CDR1 is MDHEN and CDR2 is SYDVKM in the germline V gene. The CDR3 runs to 14 residues. Trimming shortened V by 3 bases and J by 3 bases, and 11 bases separated the two germline ends. The CDR3 spells CASSLVGVEETQYF. In nucleotides, the CDR3 is TGTGCCAGCAGTTTGGTAGGGGTGGAAGAGACCCAGTACTTC.

The CDR3 sequence: CASSHSQPRDYGYTF. The CDR3 DNA reads TGTGCCAGTAGCCACTCCCAACCCCGGGACTATGGCTACACCTTC. The V and J genes are TRBV19 and TRBJ1-2, with D unclear. Germline values: CDR1 LNHDA, CDR2 SQIVND (reference sequence). Between the trimmed V and J ends, which lost 6 bases and 3 bases, there was a span of 17 bases. The CDR3 consists of 15 residues.